Each of the 24 T cell receptor beta chains below was sequenced from the same sample in a study of beta chain features in type 1 diabetes. Reverse transcribing all isolated RNA meant expressed TCRB transcripts were sequenced. Clones were sequenced by immunoSEQ multiplex PCR, and TCRdb holds only the in-frame ones, with some missing. The profile shows roughly 400,000 clones, about 15% of them singletons. Sequenced input: naive CD4+ T cells from blood. Receptor source: a woman aged 18-29 years in good health.

Remarks on this clone: The same CDR3 can be traced to other DNA sequences in this sample. CDR3 coding DNA: TGCGCCAGCAGCCGACAGGGGGGCAGCAATCAGCCCCAGCATTTT. This codes for CASSRQGGSNQPQHF. The V and J genes are TRBV5-1 and TRBJ1-5; 9 nucleotides line up with TRBD1. The CDR3 covers 15 residues. V lost 4 bases to trimming and J lost 1 base; unmatched junction nucleotides: 3. Germline V gene sequence: CDR1 SGHRS, CDR2 YFSETQ.

The chain couples TRBV30 to TRBJ1-1, with 9 bases lining up with TRBD1. The germline V gene encodes CDR1 GTSNPN and CDR2 SVGIG (reference sequence). The CDR3 is made up of 12 amino acids. The V segment lost 4 bases and the J segment 12 bases; nucleotides outside the gene matches: 9. The CDR3 here is CAWTIGQGRTFF. CDR3 in DNA: TGTGCCTGGACAATAGGACAGGGGAGGACTTTCTTT.

This clone was counted a few times. The CDR3 coding sequence is TGTGCCAGCAGCCAGGGGACAGGGGTAGGCGAGCAGTACTTC. Amino acids: CASSQGTGVGEQYF. The chain uses TRBV6-6 and TRBJ2-7; 10 bases align to TRBD1. After removal of 6 bases from V and 6 bases from J, the junction contained 8 bases not matched to a gene. CDR3 length equals 14 residues. Germline V CDR1 and CDR2: MNHNY, SVGAGI (reference sequence).

The chain employs TRBV29-1 and TRBJ1-1; TRBD1 matches at 7 bases. CDR1 and CDR2 from the germline V gene are SQVTM and ANQGSEA. The CDR3 sequence is 14 residues long. The CDR3 loop reads CSAKRGQEYTEAFF. As DNA, the CDR3 is TGCAGTGCGAAGAGGGGGCAGGAGTACACTGAAGCTTTCTTT.

This clone was detected a few times. The chain couples TRBV7-2 to TRBJ2-7, with 7 bases identical to TRBD1. J gave up 3 bases and V 6 bases, and 2 bases lay outside the gene matches. The CDR3 totals 12 residues. CDR1 is SGHTA and CDR2 is FQGNSA in the germline V gene. CDR3 coding DNA: TGTGCCAGCAGAACAGGGGTCTACGAGCAGTACTTC. Its translation is CASRTGVYEQYF.

The gene calls are TRBV6-1 and TRBJ2-4, with D perhaps TRBD1 (5 bases). Germline lookup yields CDR1 MNHNS and CDR2 SASEGT. Trimming shortened V by 4 bases and J by 9 bases, and 7 bases separated the two germline ends. The CDR3 is made up of 11 amino acids. This chain's CDR3 is CASSVRGIQYF. The DNA for the CDR3 is TGTGCCAGCAGTGTAAGGGGCATTCAGTACTTC.

The chain couples TRBV28 to TRBJ2-5, with TRBD1 identical over 9 bases. Germline assignment: CDR1 MDHEN and CDR2 SYDVKM. V trimming: 6 bases; J trimming: 3 bases; junction bases outside the gene matches: 11. This CDR3 region has 16 residues. The CDR3 bases are TGTGCCAGCAGCCCCCTGGCCGGGACAGGGAAAGAGACCCAGTACTTC. Its protein is CASSPLAGTGKETQYF.

The V and J genes are TRBV18 and TRBJ2-1, with TRBD2 matching 12 bases. This CDR3 spans 16 amino acids. V lost 1 base and J lost 6; bases outside the gene matches: 4. CDR1 KGHSH and CDR2 LQKENI come from the germline V gene. In DNA, the CDR3 is TGTGCCAGCTCACCACTTACTAGCGGGGGGCGCAATGAGCAGTTCTTC. Encoded protein: CASSPLTSGGRNEQFF.

The sample holds a few counts of this clone. The rearrangement links TRBV29-1 to TRBJ2-1, with unresolved D. Germline loops: CDR1 SQVTM, CDR2 ANQGSEA. V dropped 4 bases and J dropped 0 bases, with 19 bases sitting between them. The CDR3 contains 17 residues. In DNA form, the CDR3 reads TGCAGCGTTGGGGTCATGTGGCAGGCCGTCTCCTACAATGAGCAGTTCTTC. This sequence encodes CSVGVMWQAVSYNEQFF.

The table lists this clone with a few counts. The rearrangement links TRBV27 to TRBJ1-2, with 11 bases aligning to TRBD1. With 5 bases clipped from V and 6 bases from J, the junction kept 11 bases outside the gene matches. There are 16 residues in the CDR3. CDR1 and CDR2 (germline): MNHEY, SMNVEV (reference sequence). The CDR3 DNA reads as TGTGCCAGCAGTGCAGTTCGGACAGGGGGCGCGCATGGCTACACCTTC. This sequence encodes CASSAVRTGGAHGYTF.

J is TRBJ2-3 and V is TRBV6-1; D is perhaps TRBD2 (5 bases). This CDR3 has 13 residues. V was clipped by 6 bases and J by 2 bases, with 9 bases between them. CDR1 is MNHNS, CDR2 SASEGT, per germline. CDR3 loop: CASSPGNTDTQYF. The DNA for the CDR3 is TGTGCCAGCAGCCCCGGGAACACAGATACGCAGTATTTT.

This chain links TRBV30 with TRBJ1-1; D possibly corresponds to TRBD1 (5 bases). Germline CDR1 and CDR2: GTSNPN and SVGIG (reference sequence). Trimming took off 4 bases at V and 3 bases at J, with 15 bases between the two ends. There are 14 residues in the CDR3. The CDR3 region has the DNA TGTGCCTGGAACCTCTTTTCGGGGGACACTGAAGCTTTCTTT. It specifies CAWNLFSGDTEAFF.

This clone was observed a few times. The V and J genes are TRBV27 and TRBJ1-3, with 7 bases lining up with TRBD1. Germline V gene sequence: CDR1 MNHEY, CDR2 SMNVEV (reference sequence). The CDR3 covers 14 residues. Losses at the gene ends were 3 bases for V and 2 bases for J; bases not matched to a gene: 1. The CDR3 DNA sequence: TGTGCCAGCAGTTTTACAGGGGCTGGAAACACCATATATTTT. This sequence encodes CASSFTGAGNTIYF.

The gene calls are TRBV28 and TRBJ2-1, with 8 bases that match TRBD2. Germline lookup yields CDR1 MDHEN and CDR2 SYDVKM. V was pared by 1 base and J by 2 bases, with 1 base of the junction left unmatched. The CDR3 covers 15 residues. DNA for the CDR3: TGTGCCAGCAGTTTATCGGGAGGGCCCTACAATGAGCAGTTCTTC. It codes for CASSLSGGPYNEQFF.

V and J are TRBV5-1 and TRBJ2-1, with 9 bases lining up with TRBD2. The CDR3 is made up of 16 amino acids. The ends lost 4 bases at V and 5 bases at J; junction bases unmatched: 10. The germline CDR1 and CDR2 sequences are SGHRS and YFSETQ. The DNA for the CDR3 is TGCGCCAGCAGCGCGGGACTAGCCCCAATAAACAATGAGCAGTTCTTC. As protein: CASSAGLAPINNEQFF.

There are a few counts of this clone. This rearrangement joins TRBV6-5 to TRBJ2-7, with 12 bases matching TRBD2. Germline-derived CDR1 and CDR2 are MNHEY and SVGAGI. The V segment lost 6 bases and the J segment 7 bases; nucleotides outside the gene matches: 4. The CDR3 runs to 13 residues. For the CDR3, the DNA is TGTGCCAGCAGCTTAGGACTAGCGGGAGAGCAGTACTTC. Its protein product is CASSLGLAGEQYF.

Only a few counts were recorded for this clone. J is TRBJ1-1 and V is TRBV7-9, with 11 nucleotides matching TRBD1. The CDR3 spans 14 residues. CDR1 is SEHNR, CDR2 FQNEAQ, per germline (reference sequence). Losses at the gene ends were 7 bases for V and 4 bases for J; bases not matched to a gene: 5. The CDR3 sequence: CASNLGTGGTEAFF. The CDR3, as DNA: TGTGCCAGCAACTTGGGGACAGGGGGCACTGAAGCTTTCTTT.

This clone was counted between two and nine times. V and J are TRBV5-4 and TRBJ2-1; 8 bases are a match to TRBD1. The V and J ends lost 0 bases and 7 bases, in that order; junction bases with no gene match: 6. Germline CDR1 and CDR2: SGHNT and YYREEE (reference sequence). This CDR3 is 15 amino acids long. Written as DNA, the CDR3 is TGTGCCAGCAGCTTGGTGGGGACAGGACTTAATGAGCAGTTCTTC. Its protein product is CASSLVGTGLNEQFF.

This clone appeared a few times. The chain has TRBV6-6 and TRBJ1-2, with D possibly TRBD1 on 5 matching bases. With 5 bases removed from V and 9 bases from J, the gap between germline ends came to 13 bases. This CDR3 contains 12 residues. The germline V gene encodes CDR1 MNHNY and CDR2 SVGAGI (reference sequence). CDR3 in amino acids: CASSDDSSRYTF. CDR3 nucleotide sequence: TGTGCCAGCAGTGACGACAGTAGCCGCTACACCTTC.

This clone was detected only a few times. The chain carries TRBV2 and TRBJ2-7; 9 nucleotides agree with TRBD1. The V gene end was trimmed by 5 bases and the J gene end by 1 base; junction bases not matched to a gene: 6. Germline assignment: CDR1 SNHLY and CDR2 FYNNEI. The CDR3 contains 15 residues. For the CDR3, the DNA is TGTGCCAGCAGTCTACAGGGGGCTACATCCTACGAGCAGTACTTC. It is translated as CASSLQGATSYEQYF.

This sequence joins TRBV28 and TRBJ2-4; D is ambiguous. Between the trimmed V and J ends, which lost 2 bases and 5 bases, there was a span of 4 bases. The CDR3 sequence is 12 residues long. From germline, CDR1 is MDHEN and CDR2 SYDVKM. CDR3 DNA sequence: TGTGCCAGCAGTTTACTACAAAACATTCAGTACTTC. Amino acid sequence: CASSLLQNIQYF. The variable domain in full, with the rest retrieved from reference TRBV28 and TRBJ2-4, is DVKVTQSSRYLVKRTGEKVFLECVQDMDHENMFWYRQDPGLGLRLIYFSYDVKMKEKGDIPEGYSVSREKKERFSLILESASTNQTSMYLCASSLLQNIQYFGAGTRLSVL.

This sequence joins TRBV9 and TRBJ1-1; perhaps TRBD1 as D (5 bases). Germline lookup yields CDR1 SGDLS and CDR2 YYNGEE. This CDR3 comprises 14 residues. Trimming removed 2 bases at V and 0 bases at J, with 8 bases between. The CDR3 is CASSVGTMNTEAFF. CDR3 DNA sequence: TGTGCCAGCAGCGTCGGGACTATGAACACTGAAGCTTTCTTT.

This clone was picked up one time. This chain uses TRBV29-1 with TRBJ2-1; D ambiguous. Trimming removed 5 bases at V and 6 bases at J, with 8 bases between. Per germline, CDR1 SQVTM and CDR2 ANQGSEA. The CDR3 is made up of 11 amino acids. The CDR3 nucleotides are TGCAGCGTTAAACTCACCAATGAGCAGTTCTTC. Its protein is CSVKLTNEQFF.

This clone has just one count. The V call is TRBV11-3, the J call TRBJ2-7; 9 bases fit TRBD1. V lost 1 base and J lost 3; bases outside the gene matches: 4. The CDR3 extends over 15 amino acids. CDR1 SGHNT and CDR2 YENEEA come from the germline V gene. CDR3: CASSLGSGQGYEQYF. CDR3 bases: TGTGCCAGCAGCTTAGGGTCGGGACAGGGCTACGAGCAGTACTTC.